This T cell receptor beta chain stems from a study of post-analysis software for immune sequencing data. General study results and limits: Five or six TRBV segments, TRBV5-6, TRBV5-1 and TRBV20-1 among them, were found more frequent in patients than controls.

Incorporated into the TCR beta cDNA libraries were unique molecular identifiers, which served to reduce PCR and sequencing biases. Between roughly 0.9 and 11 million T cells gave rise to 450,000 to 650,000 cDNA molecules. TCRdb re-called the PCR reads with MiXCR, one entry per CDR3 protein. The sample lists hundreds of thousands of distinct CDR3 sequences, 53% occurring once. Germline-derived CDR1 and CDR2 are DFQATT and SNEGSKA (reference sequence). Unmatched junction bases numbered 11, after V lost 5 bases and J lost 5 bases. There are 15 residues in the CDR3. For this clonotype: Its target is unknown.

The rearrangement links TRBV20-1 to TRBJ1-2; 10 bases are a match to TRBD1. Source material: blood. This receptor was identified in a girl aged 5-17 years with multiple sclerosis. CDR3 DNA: TGCAGTGCTCGGAGACAGGGGGCATCGAGATATGGCTACACCTTC. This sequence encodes CSARRQGASRYGYTF.